This entry concerns a single T cell receptor (beta chain). This record belongs to a study of blood T cells in healthy people across ages. This CDR3 comprises 16 residues. Primed by a sample-barcoded 5' primer and a J-beta primer mix, a second PCR proceeded for 7 to 11 cycles. Each CDR3 protein is one row after TCRdb ran MiXCR on the 5' RACE reads. The profile shows about a million distinct CDR3 sequences, 35% to 45% of them singletons. The receptor was isolated from a man aged 18 to 35 in good health. The J gene is TRBJ2-7, the V gene TRBV21-1; TRBD1 reflects the table's D call only, with no check against the DNA. TRBV21-1 is assigned pseudogene status. Sequenced: blood. CDR3 protein: CASSNRDRLNSYEQYF. In DNA form, the CDR3 reads TGTGCCAGCAGTAACCGGGACAGACTAAACTCCTACGAGCAGTACTTC.